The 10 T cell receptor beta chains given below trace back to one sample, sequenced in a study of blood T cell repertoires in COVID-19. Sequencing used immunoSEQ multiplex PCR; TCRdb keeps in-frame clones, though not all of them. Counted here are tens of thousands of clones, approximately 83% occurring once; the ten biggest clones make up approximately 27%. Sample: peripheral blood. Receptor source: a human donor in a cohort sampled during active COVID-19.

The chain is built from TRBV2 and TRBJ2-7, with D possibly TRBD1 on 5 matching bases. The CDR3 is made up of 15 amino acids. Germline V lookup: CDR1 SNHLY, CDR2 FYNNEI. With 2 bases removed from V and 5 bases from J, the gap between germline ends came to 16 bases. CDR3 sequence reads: CASSERLAGRNEQYF. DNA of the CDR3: TGTGCCAGCAGTGAACGGTTGGCAGGGCGGAACGAGCAGTACTTC. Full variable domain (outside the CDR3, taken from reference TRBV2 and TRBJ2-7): EPEVTQTPSHQVTQMGQEVILRCVPISNHLYFYWYRQILGQKVEFLVSFYNNEISEKSEIFDDQFSVERPDGSNFTLKIRSTKLEDSAMYFCASSERLAGRNEQYFGPGTRLTVT.

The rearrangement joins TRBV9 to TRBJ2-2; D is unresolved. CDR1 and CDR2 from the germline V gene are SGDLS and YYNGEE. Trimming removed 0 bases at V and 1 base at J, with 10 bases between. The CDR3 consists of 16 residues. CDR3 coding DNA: TGTGCCAGCAGCGTAGTTCCAGGATTGAACACCGGGGAGCTGTTTTTT. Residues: CASSVVPGLNTGELFF.

The chain's CDR3 is CASSVGTREWEQYF. The CDR3 coding sequence is TGTGCCAGCAGCGTAGGCACACGGGAGTGGGAGCAGTACTTC. The chain has TRBV9 and TRBJ2-7; D perhaps matches TRBD2 (6 bases). Trimming took 0 bases from V and 7 from J, leaving 14 bases between them. Germline V gene lookup returns CDR1 SGDLS and CDR2 YYNGEE. This CDR3 spans 14 amino acids.

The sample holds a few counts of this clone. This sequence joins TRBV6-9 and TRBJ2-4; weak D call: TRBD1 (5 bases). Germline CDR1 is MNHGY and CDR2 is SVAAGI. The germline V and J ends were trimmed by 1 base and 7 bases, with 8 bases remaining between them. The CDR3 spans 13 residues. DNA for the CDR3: TGTGCCAGCAGTTATTGGCAGGGTAACATTCAGTACTTC. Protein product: CASSYWQGNIQYF.

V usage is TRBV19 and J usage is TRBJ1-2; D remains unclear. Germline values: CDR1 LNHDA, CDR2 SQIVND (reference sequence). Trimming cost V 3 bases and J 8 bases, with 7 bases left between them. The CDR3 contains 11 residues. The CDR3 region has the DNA TGTGCCAGTAGTATCGGAGTGGGCTACACCTTC. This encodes CASSIGVGYTF.

The CDR3 spells CASSSRTGQTSSSYNEQFF. Written as DNA, the CDR3 is TGTGCCAGCAGTTCTAGGACAGGGCAGACTTCCAGCTCCTACAATGAGCAGTTCTTC. The V gene is TRBV27, the J gene TRBJ2-1, with 8 bases matching TRBD1. The CDR3 has 19 residues. Germline CDR1 MNHEY, CDR2 SMNVEV (reference sequence). V trimming: 4 bases; J trimming: 0 bases; junction bases outside the gene matches: 14.

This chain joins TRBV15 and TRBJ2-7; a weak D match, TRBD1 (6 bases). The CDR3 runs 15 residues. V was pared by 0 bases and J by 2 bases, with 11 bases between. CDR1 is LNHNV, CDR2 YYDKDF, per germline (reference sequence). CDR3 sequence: CATSRDSGQTYEQYF. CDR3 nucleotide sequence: TGTGCCACCAGCAGAGATTCCGGACAGACCTACGAGCAGTACTTC.

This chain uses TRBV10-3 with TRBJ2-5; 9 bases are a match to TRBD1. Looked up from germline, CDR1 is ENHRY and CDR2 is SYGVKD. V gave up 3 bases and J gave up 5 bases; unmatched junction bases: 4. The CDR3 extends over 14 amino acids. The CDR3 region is CAISETGGGETQYF. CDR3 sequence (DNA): TGTGCCATCAGTGAAACAGGGGGCGGGGAGACCCAGTACTTC.

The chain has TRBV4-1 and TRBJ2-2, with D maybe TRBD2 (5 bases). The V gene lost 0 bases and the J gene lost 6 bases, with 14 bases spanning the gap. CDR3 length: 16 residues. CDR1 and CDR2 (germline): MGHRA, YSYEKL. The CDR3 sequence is CASSQEDWVGAGELFF. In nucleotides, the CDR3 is TGCGCCAGCAGCCAAGAGGACTGGGTTGGCGCCGGGGAGCTGTTTTTT.

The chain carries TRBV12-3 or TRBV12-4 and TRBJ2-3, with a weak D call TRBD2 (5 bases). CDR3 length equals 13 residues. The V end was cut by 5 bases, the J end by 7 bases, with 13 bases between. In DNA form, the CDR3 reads TGTGCCAGCAGTCTACTAGGGCACAATACGCAGTATTTT. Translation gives CASSLLGHNTQYF.